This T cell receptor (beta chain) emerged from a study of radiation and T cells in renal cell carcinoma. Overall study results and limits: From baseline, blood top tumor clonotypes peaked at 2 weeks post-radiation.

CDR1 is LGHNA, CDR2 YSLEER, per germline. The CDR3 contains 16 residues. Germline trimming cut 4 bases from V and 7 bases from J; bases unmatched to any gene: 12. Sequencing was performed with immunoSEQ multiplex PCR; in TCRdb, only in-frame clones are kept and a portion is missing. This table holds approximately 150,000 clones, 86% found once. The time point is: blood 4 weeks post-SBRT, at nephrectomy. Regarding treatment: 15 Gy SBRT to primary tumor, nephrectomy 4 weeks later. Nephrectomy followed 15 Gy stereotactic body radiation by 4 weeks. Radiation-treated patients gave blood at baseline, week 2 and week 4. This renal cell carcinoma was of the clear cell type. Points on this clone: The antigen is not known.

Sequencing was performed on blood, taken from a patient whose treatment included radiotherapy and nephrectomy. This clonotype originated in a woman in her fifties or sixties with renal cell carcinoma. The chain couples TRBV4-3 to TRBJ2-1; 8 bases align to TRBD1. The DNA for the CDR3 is TGCGCCAGCAGCCTTGGGACAGGACGAGGCCGGAATGAGCAGTTCTTC. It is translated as CASSLGTGRGRNEQFF.